Listed below are T cell receptor beta chains from one sample, sequenced in a study of vaccination effects on CD4 cells after COVID-19. Clones were sequenced by immunoSEQ multiplex PCR, and TCRdb holds only the in-frame ones, with some missing. The table has tens of thousands of clones, roughly 81% seen once. Antigen specificity for these receptors is unknown. The sequences come from CD4+ T cells from PBMCs cultured without peptide, collected after COVID-19 vaccination. These receptors all stem from a human donor who received a COVID-19 vaccine. The CDR3 runs from the conserved cysteine through the conserved F or W. A D gene is named only where the DNA matches it firmly. A clone size is listed for some rows: how often the clone was seen (once, few, many), or a class if it is expanded.

J gene: TRBJ1-2; clone size: .; D gene: .; V gene: TRBV19; CDR3 DNA: TGTGCCAGTAGTATCCCGGGGAACTATGGCTACACCTTC; CDR3 protein: CASSIPGNYGYTF
J gene: TRBJ1-6; clone size: .; D gene: .; V gene: TRBV6-5; CDR3 DNA: TGTGCCAGCAGAACGTCGACCACTGAGAGGTCACCCCTCCACTTT; CDR3 protein: CASRTSTTERSPLHF
J gene: TRBJ2-5; clone size: .; D gene: TRBD1; V gene: TRBV25-1; CDR3 DNA: TGTGCCAGCTCCACCTCACAGGGGATTCAAGAGACCCAGTACTTC; CDR3 protein: CASSTSQGIQETQYF
J gene: TRBJ2-3; clone size: .; D gene: .; V gene: TRBV27; CDR3 DNA: TGTGCCAGCAGTTCCCTACGGGGAGATACAGATACGCAGTATTTT; CDR3 protein: CASSSLRGDTDTQYF
J gene: TRBJ1-5; clone size: .; D gene: .; V gene: TRBV18; CDR3 DNA: TGTGCCAGCTCACCAAACCCAGATCAGCCCCAGCATTTT; CDR3 protein: CASSPNPDQPQHF
J gene: TRBJ1-2; clone size: once; D gene: .; V gene: TRBV5-1; CDR3 DNA: TGCGCCAGCAGCCCAGGACAGAAGTATGGCTACACCTTC; CDR3 protein: CASSPGQKYGYTF
J gene: TRBJ2-1; clone size: medium-sized; D gene: .; V gene: TRBV7-2; CDR3 DNA: TGTGCCAGCAGCCGGAGGGGGGGGGCAAGTAATGAGCAGTTCTTC; CDR3 protein: CASSRRGGASNEQFF
J gene: TRBJ2-4; clone size: .; D gene: TRBD1; V gene: TRBV11-2; CDR3 DNA: TGTGCCAGCAGCTTGACCCCCGGGACAGGTGGGAACATTCAGTACTTC; CDR3 protein: CASSLTPGTGGNIQYF
J gene: TRBJ2-5; clone size: .; D gene: .; V gene: TRBV4-2; CDR3 DNA: TGTGCCAGCAGCCAGAAAGGGGAGATCCAGTACTTC; CDR3 protein: CASSQKGEIQYF
J gene: TRBJ1-5; clone size: .; D gene: .; V gene: TRBV15; CDR3 DNA: TGTGCCACCAGCAGAGGGTCGGGTAGTCAGCCCCAGCATTTT; CDR3 protein: CATSRGSGSQPQHF
J gene: TRBJ1-2; clone size: .; D gene: .; V gene: TRBV6-1; CDR3 DNA: TGTGCCAGCAGTGAAAGGTGGTGGGGACACCAAAAGGAGGGCTACACCTTC; CDR3 protein: CASSERWWGHQKEGYTF
J gene: TRBJ2-1; clone size: .; D gene: .; V gene: TRBV7-2; CDR3 DNA: TGTGCCAGCAGCTTAGTGGGGTTGGTGCAGTTCTTC; CDR3 protein: CASSLVGLVQFF
J gene: TRBJ2-3; clone size: .; D gene: TRBD1; V gene: TRBV7-2; CDR3 DNA: TGTGCCAGCAGCGTAACCGGGACAGGGGGTACTACGCAGTATTTT; CDR3 protein: CASSVTGTGGTTQYF
J gene: TRBJ2-5; clone size: .; D gene: .; V gene: TRBV18; CDR3 DNA: TGTGCCAGCTCACCCCCGGATCGGACCGGTGAGACCCAGTACTTC; CDR3 protein: CASSPPDRTGETQYF
J gene: TRBJ1-5; clone size: .; D gene: .; V gene: TRBV28; CDR3 DNA: TGTGCCAGCAGTTTGACCGGACTACAGCATTTT; CDR3 protein: CASSLTGLQHF
J gene: TRBJ1-1; clone size: .; D gene: .; V gene: TRBV20-1; CDR3 DNA: TGCAGTGCTAGTACAGGGTCGGGGACTGAAGCTTTCTTT; CDR3 protein: CSASTGSGTEAFF
J gene: TRBJ1-2; clone size: .; D gene: .; V gene: TRBV6-5; CDR3 DNA: TGTGCCAGCAGGCAGTTAGAGGACGGCTACACCTTC; CDR3 protein: CASRQLEDGYTF
J gene: TRBJ2-1; clone size: .; D gene: TRBD2; V gene: TRBV7-3; CDR3 DNA: TGTGCCAGCAGCTTATCTAATCAGCGGGGGGACCCTAAGTTCTTC; CDR3 protein: CASSLSNQRGDPKFF
J gene: TRBJ1-2; clone size: .; D gene: TRBD1; V gene: TRBV7-2; CDR3 DNA: TGTGCCAGCACAACTCTGACGGGACAGCTGAACTATGGCTACACCTTC; CDR3 protein: CASTTLTGQLNYGYTF
J gene: TRBJ2-1; clone size: .; D gene: .; V gene: TRBV6-2/TRBV6-3; CDR3 DNA: TGTGCCAGCAGTCCCACGGGACAGCAGTTCTTC; CDR3 protein: CASSPTGQQFF
J gene: TRBJ1-1; clone size: few; D gene: .; V gene: TRBV11-2; CDR3 DNA: TGTGCCAGCAGCTTACGGGGAGGGAACACTGAAGCTTTCTTT; CDR3 protein: CASSLRGGNTEAFF
J gene: TRBJ1-1; clone size: .; D gene: TRBD1; V gene: TRBV10-1; CDR3 DNA: TGCGCCAGCAGTTCTGGACAGGGTGAAGCTTTCTTT; CDR3 protein: CASSSGQGEAFF
J gene: TRBJ2-2; clone size: few; D gene: .; V gene: TRBV11-3; CDR3 DNA: TGTGCCAGCAGCCTAGATAGCGAGAACACCGGGGAGCTGTTTTTT; CDR3 protein: CASSLDSENTGELFF
J gene: TRBJ1-3; clone size: .; D gene: .; V gene: TRBV12-2; CDR3 DNA: TGTGCAAGCCCGGTCGGGGGTAGTGGAAACACCATATATTTT; CDR3 protein: CASPVGGSGNTIYF
J gene: TRBJ1-3; clone size: few; D gene: .; V gene: TRBV27; CDR3 DNA: TGTGCCAGCAATACACGTCCCGGCGGTAGCTCTGGAAACACCATATATTTT; CDR3 protein: CASNTRPGGSSGNTIYF
J gene: TRBJ2-1; clone size: .; D gene: TRBD2; V gene: TRBV4-2; CDR3 DNA: TGTGCCAGCAGCCAGGGGATCAGCGGGGGCTACAATGAGCAGTTCTTC; CDR3 protein: CASSQGISGGYNEQFF
J gene: TRBJ2-3; clone size: .; D gene: TRBD2; V gene: TRBV5-1; CDR3 DNA: TGCGCCAGCAGCCTACGGACTAGCGGGGGGGGTAGCACAGATACGCAGTATTTT; CDR3 protein: CASSLRTSGGGSTDTQYF
J gene: TRBJ1-4; clone size: .; D gene: .; V gene: TRBV18; CDR3 DNA: TGTGCCAGCTCTGAAGGGGTGGATGAAAAACTGTTTTTT; CDR3 protein: CASSEGVDEKLFF
J gene: TRBJ2-3; clone size: .; D gene: .; V gene: TRBV5-1; CDR3 DNA: TGCGCCAGCAGCTCTTCTAGCAGGGGCACAGATACGCAGTATTTT; CDR3 protein: CASSSSSRGTDTQYF